The 9 T cell receptor beta chains below all came from one sample that was sequenced in a study of blood T cell repertoires in COVID-19 (TCRdb year 2020). The protocol used for the library was the immunoSEQ multiplex PCR assay. TCRdb took over this immuneACCESS table, retaining in-frame rearrangements with V and J assigned. Such tables are incomplete; in checked studies, under half of the missing clones stem from an unresolved V gene, and the remainder is unexplained. The sample includes about 160,000 clones, with about nine tenths observed a single time. About 2% of the sample comes from the top ten. Material for sequencing was peripheral blood. These receptors came from a man between 18 and 29 years old with acute or convalescent COVID-19.

The chain employs TRBV6-1 and TRBJ1-4; tentatively, D is TRBD1 (6 bases). The CDR3 is 14 amino acids. V gave up 3 bases and J gave up 7 bases, with 12 bases separating them. The germline CDR1 and CDR2 sequences are MNHNS and SASEGT. The CDR3 loop reads CASSEWTVTEKLFF. CDR3 in DNA: TGTGCCAGCAGTGAGTGGACAGTAACTGAAAAACTGTTTTTT.

This clone is a singleton in its sample. The chain is built from TRBV5-1 and TRBJ1-3; D uncertain. The germline V gene has CDR1 SGHRS and CDR2 YFSETQ. The CDR3 consists of 16 residues. Trimming removed 4 bases from V and 0 bases from J, with 14 bases in between. The CDR3 protein is CASSPREVSSGNTIYF. CDR3 in DNA: TGCGCCAGCAGCCCGAGGGAGGTTAGCTCTGGAAACACCATATATTTT.

This chain joins TRBV6-5 and TRBJ1-2, with unresolved D. The germline V gene encodes CDR1 MNHEY and CDR2 SVGAGI. Trimming removed 5 bases from V and 3 bases from J, with 13 bases in between. The CDR3 runs to 14 residues. This CDR3 is CASSREIGDYGYTF. CDR3 DNA: TGTGCCAGCAGTCGCGAGATCGGGGACTATGGCTACACCTTC.

V is TRBV21-1 and J is TRBJ2-2; no DNA check was done on the table's D call, TRBD2. TRBV21-1 is deemed a pseudogene. CDR3 length equals 16 residues. The CDR3 coding sequence is TGTGCCAGCAGCAAGGTGGCGGGAGGGCCCACCGGGGAGCTGTTTTTT. This encodes CASSKVAGGPTGELFF.

The chain carries TRBV5-6 and TRBJ1-2; D perhaps matches TRBD1 (6 bases). V gave up 0 bases and J gave up 7 bases, with 13 bases separating them. Germline CDR1 is SGHDT and CDR2 is YYEEEE. The CDR3 sequence is 14 residues long. DNA of the CDR3: TGTGCCAGCAGCTTGGGGACAGCTGGGTTTGGCTACACCTTC. Translating gives CASSLGTAGFGYTF.

This rearrangement joins TRBV6-5 to TRBJ1-1, with D perhaps TRBD1 (5 bases). The V gene's germline CDR1 is MNHEY and CDR2 SVGAGI. CDR3 length: 14 residues. Trimming stripped 2 bases from V and 10 bases from J, with 17 bases between. The CDR3 bases are TGTGCCAGCAGTTACACCGGACATCCAGAAATAGCTTTCTTT. Its protein product is CASSYTGHPEIAFF.

The V and J genes are TRBV19 and TRBJ1-6, with a possible D match to TRBD1 (6 bases). Germline assignment: CDR1 LNHDA and CDR2 SQIVND (reference sequence). The CDR3 loop spans 15 amino acids. Trimming stripped 4 bases from V and 2 bases from J, with 9 bases between. The chain's CDR3 is CASSKRDTYNSPLHF. CDR3 sequence (DNA): TGTGCCAGTAGTAAACGGGACACCTATAATTCACCCCTCCACTTT. Combining the CDR3 with reference TRBV19 and TRBJ1-6 gives the whole variable domain DGGITQSPKYLFRKEGQNVTLSCEQNLNHDAMYWYRQDPGQGLRLIYYSQIVNDFQKGDIAEGYSVSREKKESFPLTVTSAQKNPTAFYLCASSKRDTYNSPLHFGNGTRLTVT.

V and J are TRBV27 and TRBJ2-4, with D maybe TRBD1 (5 bases). There are 16 residues in the CDR3. V was shortened by 2 bases and J by 6 bases, with 17 bases between the two germline ends. The V gene's germline CDR1 is MNHEY and CDR2 SMNVEV (reference sequence). This chain's CDR3 is CASSLGQGMRGNIQYF. In DNA, the CDR3 is TGTGCCAGCAGTTTAGGTCAGGGAATGAGAGGAAACATTCAGTACTTC.

The chain joins TRBV4-1 to TRBJ1-1, with 8 bases fitting TRBD1. The CDR3 sequence is 16 residues long. The ends lost 3 bases at V and 0 bases at J; junction bases unmatched: 6. Germline values: CDR1 MGHRA, CDR2 YSYEKL. In DNA, the CDR3 is TGCGCCAGCAGCCAGGGGCCGGACAGGGTGAACACTGAAGCTTTCTTT. Translating gives CASSQGPDRVNTEAFF.